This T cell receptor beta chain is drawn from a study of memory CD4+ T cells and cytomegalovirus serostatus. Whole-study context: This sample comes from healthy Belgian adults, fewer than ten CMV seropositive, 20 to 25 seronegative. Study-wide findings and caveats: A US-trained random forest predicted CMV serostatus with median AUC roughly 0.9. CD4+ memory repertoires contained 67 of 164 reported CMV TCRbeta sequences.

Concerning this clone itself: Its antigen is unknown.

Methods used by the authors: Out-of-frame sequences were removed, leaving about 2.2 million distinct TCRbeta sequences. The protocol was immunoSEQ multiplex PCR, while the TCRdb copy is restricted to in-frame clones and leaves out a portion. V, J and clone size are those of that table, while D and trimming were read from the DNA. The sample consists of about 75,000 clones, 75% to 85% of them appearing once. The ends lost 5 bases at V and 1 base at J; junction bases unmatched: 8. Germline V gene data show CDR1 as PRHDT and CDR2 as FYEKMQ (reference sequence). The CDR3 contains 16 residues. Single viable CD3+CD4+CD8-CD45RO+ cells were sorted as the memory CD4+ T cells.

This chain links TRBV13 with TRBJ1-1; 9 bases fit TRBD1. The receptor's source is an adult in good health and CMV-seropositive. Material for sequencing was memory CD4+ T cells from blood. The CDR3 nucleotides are TGTGCCAGCAGCCCCCCAGAGACAGGGGGGAACACTGAAGCTTTCTTT. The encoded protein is CASSPPETGGNTEAFF. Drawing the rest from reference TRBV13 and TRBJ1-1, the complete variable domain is AAGVIQSPRHLIKEKRETATLKCYPIPRHDTVYWYQQGPGQDPQFLISFYEKMQSDKGSIPDRFSAQQFSDYHSELNMSSLELGDSALYFCASSPPETGGNTEAFFGQGTRLTVV.